Sequencing of this T cell receptor beta chain was carried out in a study of neoadjuvant nivolumab and ipilimumab in lung cancer. As for the study in general: The combination arm added day-1 ipilimumab 1 mg/kg to nivolumab 3 mg/kg on days 1, 15, 29.

About this clone itself: Other nucleotide sequences from this sample produce the same CDR3.

V lost 1 base and J lost 1; bases outside the gene matches: 2. The CDR3 spans 16 residues. The germline gives CDR1 SGHTA, CDR2 FQGNSA. The repertoire was sequenced with immunoSEQ multiplex PCR; TCRdb's copy has only in-frame clones and lacks some. The data contain about 25,000 clones, 82% of them singletons. This rearrangement joins TRBV7-2 to TRBJ2-3; the match to TRBD2 covers 10 bases. The starting material was tumor tissue, obtained after neoadjuvant nivolumab, alone or with ipilimumab, at or shortly before surgery. The sequence came from an adult with non-small cell lung cancer. CDR3 sequence (DNA): TGTGCCAGCAGCTTAGGCCTAGCGGGAGGCACAGATACGCAGTATTTT. Translated, it gives CASSLGLAGGTDTQYF. The variable domain in full, completed from reference TRBV7-2 and TRBJ2-3, reads GAGVSQSPSNKVTEKGKDVELRCDPISGHTALYWYRQSLGQGLEFLIYFQGNSAPDKSGLPSDRFSAERTGGSVSTLTIQRTQQEDSAVYLCASSLGLAGGTDTQYFGPGTRLTVL.